This entry is about one TCR beta chain. Repertoires were generated with immunoSEQ multiplex PCR, while TCRdb's copy carries only in-frame clones and drops some. The sample holds approximately 200,000 clones; approximately 87% are singletons and the top ten take 2.2%. This CDR3 has 13 residues. CDR1 and CDR2 from the germline V gene are KGHDR and SFDVKD. The ends lost 4 bases at V and 4 bases at J; junction bases unmatched: 0. The data were obtained in a study of blood T cell repertoires in COVID-19. V is TRBV24-1 and J is TRBJ2-5; 9 positions agree with TRBD2. The sequenced sample consisted of peripheral blood. This receptor was obtained from a woman aged 45 to 65 with acute or convalescent COVID-19. In DNA form, the CDR3 reads TGTGCCACCAGTGAGGGACTAGCAGAGACCCAGTACTTC. Translating gives CATSEGLAETQYF.